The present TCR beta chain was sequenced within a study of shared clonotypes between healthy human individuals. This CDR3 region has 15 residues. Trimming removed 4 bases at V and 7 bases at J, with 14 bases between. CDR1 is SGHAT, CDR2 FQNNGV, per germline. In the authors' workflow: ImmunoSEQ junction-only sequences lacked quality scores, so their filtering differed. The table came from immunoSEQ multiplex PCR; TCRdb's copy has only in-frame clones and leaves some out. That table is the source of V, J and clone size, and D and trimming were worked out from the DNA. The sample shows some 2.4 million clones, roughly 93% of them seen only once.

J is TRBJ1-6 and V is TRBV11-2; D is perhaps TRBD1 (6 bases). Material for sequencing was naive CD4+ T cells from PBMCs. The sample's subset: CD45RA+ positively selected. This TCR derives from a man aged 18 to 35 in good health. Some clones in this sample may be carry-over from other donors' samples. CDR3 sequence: CASSSTQGPNSPLHF. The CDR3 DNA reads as TGTGCCAGCAGCTCCACACAGGGCCCGAATTCACCCCTCCACTTT.